The entry below gives a single TCR beta chain sequence along with its context. What it binds is unknown. Relapse was seen in all patients after autologous stem cell transplantation, and brentuximab vedotin exposure was variable. The sample comes from a study of PD-1 blockade in classical Hodgkin lymphoma. Study in general: Intravenous delivery of nivolumab at 3 mg/kg to patients occurred every 2 weeks.

Deletions cut 0 bases from V and 9 bases from J, with 7 bases between. The CDR3 spans 12 residues. Germline lookup yields CDR1 SGDLS and CDR2 YYNGEE. Study conclusions and caveats: The origin of the repertoire differences remains undefined, with disease activity or prior therapy as possible causes. Complete responders showed a baseline diversity that resembled the diversity of newly diagnosed patients. Reports indicated that newly diagnosed patients had lower baseline TCR diversity than healthy donors did.

The method was immunoSEQ multiplex PCR; TCRdb's version includes in-frame clones alone and lacks a portion of them. The data show roughly 90,000 clones, roughly 76% seen once. The chain uses TRBV9 and TRBJ1-5; D unclear. Sample: peripheral blood mononuclear cells (PBMCs), taken before the second cycle of nivolumab. The TCR originated in a human donor with classical Hodgkin lymphoma. CDR3 amino acids: CASSVDRGPQHF. The CDR3 coding sequence is TGTGCCAGCAGCGTAGACCGGGGGCCCCAGCATTTT. Drawing the rest from reference TRBV9 and TRBJ1-5, the complete variable domain is DSGVTQTPKHLITATGQRVTLRCSPRSGDLSVYWYQQSLDQGLQFLIQYYNGEERAKGNILERFSAQQFPDLHSELNLSSLELGDSALYFCASSVDRGPQHFGDGTRLSIL.